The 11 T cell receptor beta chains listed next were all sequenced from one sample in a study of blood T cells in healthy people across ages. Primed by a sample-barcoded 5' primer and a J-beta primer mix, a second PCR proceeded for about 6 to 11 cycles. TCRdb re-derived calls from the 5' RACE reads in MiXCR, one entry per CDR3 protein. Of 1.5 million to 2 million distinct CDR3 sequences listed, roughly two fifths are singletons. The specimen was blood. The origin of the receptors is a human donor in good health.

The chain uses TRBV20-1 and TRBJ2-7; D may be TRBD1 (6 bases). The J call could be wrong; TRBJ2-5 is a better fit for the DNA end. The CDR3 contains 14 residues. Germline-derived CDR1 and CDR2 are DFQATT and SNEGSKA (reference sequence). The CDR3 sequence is CSAADSLFQETQYF. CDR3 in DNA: TGCAGTGCCGCGGACAGCCTTTTCCAAGAGACCCAGTACTTC.

The CDR3: CASTAEGHYGYTF. CDR3 sequence (DNA): TGTGCCAGCACAGCGGAAGGGCACTATGGCTACACCTTC. The chain couples TRBV6-5 to TRBJ1-2; no firm D call. V lost 7 bases to trimming and J lost 3 bases, with 12 bases between them. CDR1 is MNHEY and CDR2 is SVGAGI in the germline V gene. CDR3 length: 13 amino acids.

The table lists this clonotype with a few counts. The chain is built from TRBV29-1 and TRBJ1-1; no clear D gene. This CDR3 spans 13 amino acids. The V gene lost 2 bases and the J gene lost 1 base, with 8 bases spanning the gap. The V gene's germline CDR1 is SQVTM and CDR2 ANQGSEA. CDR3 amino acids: CSVEWAGNTEAFF. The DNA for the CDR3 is TGCAGCGTTGAATGGGCGGGGAACACTGAAGCTTTCTTT.

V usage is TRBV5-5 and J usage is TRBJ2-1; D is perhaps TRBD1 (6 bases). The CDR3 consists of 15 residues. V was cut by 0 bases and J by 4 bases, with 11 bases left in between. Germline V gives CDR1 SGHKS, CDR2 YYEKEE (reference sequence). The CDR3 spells CASSLEGHGYNEQFF. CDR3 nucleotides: TGTGCCAGCAGCTTGGAGGGACACGGATACAATGAGCAGTTCTTC.

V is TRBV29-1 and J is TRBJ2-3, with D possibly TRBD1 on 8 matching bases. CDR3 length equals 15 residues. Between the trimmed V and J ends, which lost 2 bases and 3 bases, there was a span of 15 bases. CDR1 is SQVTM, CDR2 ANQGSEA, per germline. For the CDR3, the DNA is TGCAGCGTTGAAAACAGGGGGGGTAGTACAGATACGCAGTATTTT. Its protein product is CSVENRGGSTDTQYF.

CDR3: CASSVGTDPTPQHF. CDR3 sequence (DNA): TGTGCCAGCAGCGTGGGGACAGACCCGACGCCCCAGCATTTT. The genes are TRBV5-6 and TRBJ1-5; 7 bases agree with TRBD1. This CDR3 has 14 amino acids. V shed 4 bases, J shed 9 bases, and the junction held 10 bases outside the gene matches. The germline CDR1 and CDR2 sequences are SGHDT and YYEEEE.

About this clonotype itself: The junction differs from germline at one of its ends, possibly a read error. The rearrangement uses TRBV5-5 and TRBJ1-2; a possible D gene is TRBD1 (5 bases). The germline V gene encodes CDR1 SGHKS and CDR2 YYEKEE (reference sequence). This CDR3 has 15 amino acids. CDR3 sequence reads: CASSLAVGEHYGHTF. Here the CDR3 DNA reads TGTGCCAGCAGCTTGGCGGTAGGGGAGCACTATGGCCACACCTTC.

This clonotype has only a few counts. The CDR3 loop is CASSQIRETQYF. CDR3 coding DNA: TGTGCCAGCAGCCAAATACGAGAGACCCAGTACTTC. The rearrangement joins TRBV3-1 to TRBJ2-5; D remains ambiguous. The germline V gene encodes CDR1 LGHDT and CDR2 YNNKEL (reference sequence). V lost 2 bases and J 4 bases, leaving 5 bases between the germline ends. The CDR3 length is 12 residues.

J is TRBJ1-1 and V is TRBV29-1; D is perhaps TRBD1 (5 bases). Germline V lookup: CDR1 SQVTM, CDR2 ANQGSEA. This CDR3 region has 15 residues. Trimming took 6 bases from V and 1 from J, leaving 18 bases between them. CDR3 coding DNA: TGCAGCGTATTTGGGGGGGTGGAGGCGAACACTGAAGCTTTCTTT. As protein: CSVFGGVEANTEAFF.

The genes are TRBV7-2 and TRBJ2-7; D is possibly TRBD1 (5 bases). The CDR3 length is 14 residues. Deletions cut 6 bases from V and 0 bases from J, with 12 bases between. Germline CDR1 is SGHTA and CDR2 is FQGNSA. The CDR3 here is CASSIATDSYEQYF. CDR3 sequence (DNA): TGTGCCAGCAGTATTGCGACAGACTCCTACGAGCAGTACTTC.

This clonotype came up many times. CDR3: CASSEEAGGPDTQYF. In DNA form, the CDR3 reads TGTGCCAGCAGTGAAGAAGCGGGGGGGCCAGATACGCAGTATTTT. The chain has TRBV6-1 and TRBJ2-3; 10 bases align to TRBD2. This CDR3 contains 15 residues. CDR1 and CDR2 from the germline V gene are MNHNS and SASEGT. V was clipped by 1 base and J by 4 bases; unmatched bases: 2.